The 20 T cell receptor beta chains listed next were all sequenced from one sample in a study of stem cell transplantation in POMP-related autoinflammatory disease. Here immunoSEQ multiplex PCR was the method, and the copy in TCRdb shows in-frame clones only, minus some. The data contain over a thousand clones, about 81% of them singletons. The sequenced sample consisted of Tregs from PBMCs. Every receptor here comes from a human donor in good health.

The chain combines TRBV11-2 with TRBJ2-5; no definite D call. V gave up 5 bases and J gave up 5 bases, with 12 bases separating them. CDR3 size: 13 residues. Germline lookup yields CDR1 SGHAT and CDR2 FQNNGV. The CDR3 nucleotides are TGTGCCAGCAGCACCCAGGTTTGGGAGACCCAGTACTTC. It specifies CASSTQVWETQYF.

The chain couples TRBV10-3 to TRBJ2-5; D is perhaps TRBD2 (5 bases). The J call could be wrong; TRBJ2-7 is a better fit for the DNA end. The germline V gene encodes CDR1 ENHRY and CDR2 SYGVKD. The CDR3 spans 14 residues. CDR3 loop: CATQKSGLSYEQYF. The CDR3 DNA sequence: TGTGCCACTCAAAAGAGCGGCCTTAGCTACGAGCAGTACTTC.

V is TRBV19 and J is TRBJ2-7, with 13 nucleotides matching TRBD2. The V and J ends lost 4 bases and 6 bases, in that order; junction bases with no gene match: 3. The CDR3 runs to 14 residues. In germline, CDR1 is LNHDA, CDR2 SQIVND (reference sequence). The DNA of the CDR3 is TGTGCCAGTAGTAGGACTAGCGGGAGAGGCGAGCAGTACTTC. Translation: CASSRTSGRGEQYF.

The J gene is TRBJ2-1, the V gene TRBV6-4; D is ambiguous. From germline, CDR1 is MRHNA and CDR2 SNTAGT. Trimming left V 3 bases short and J 4 bases short, with 10 bases between. CDR3 length equals 14 residues. The CDR3 loop reads CASSESGIYNEQFF. The CDR3 coding sequence is TGTGCCAGCAGTGAATCCGGAATATACAATGAGCAGTTCTTC.

The rearrangement links TRBV27 to TRBJ2-2; maybe TRBD1 (6 bases). The V end was cut by 8 bases, the J end by 7 bases, with 23 bases between. Germline V gives CDR1 MNHEY, CDR2 SMNVEV (reference sequence). The CDR3 has 16 residues. CDR3 residues: CASGGPGGARGGELFF. Here the CDR3 DNA reads TGTGCCAGCGGGGGCCCCGGCGGAGCTCGAGGCGGGGAGCTGTTTTTT.

The chain has TRBV27 and TRBJ2-7, with TRBD1 matching 11 bases. V lost 1 base, J lost 5 bases, and 4 bases stayed unmatched. CDR3 length: 15 amino acids. Germline CDR1 and CDR2: MNHEY and SMNVEV (reference sequence). The CDR3 DNA follows: TGTGCCAGCAGTTTATTGGGGACAGGGGGAGACGAGCAGTACTTC. Translated, it gives CASSLLGTGGDEQYF.

The V gene is TRBV7-2, the J gene TRBJ2-7, with a weak D call TRBD1 (6 bases). There are 12 residues in the CDR3. The V gene's germline CDR1 is SGHTA and CDR2 FQGNSA. Trimming cost V 5 bases and J 12 bases, with 17 bases left between them. The DNA for the CDR3 is TGTGCCAGCAGCCATCCGGACAGAACGCGGTACTTC. Its translation: CASSHPDRTRYF. Together with reference TRBV7-2 and TRBJ2-7, the CDR3 gives the full variable domain: GAGVSQSPSNKVTEKGKDVELRCDPISGHTALYWYRQSLGQGLEFLIYFQGNSAPDKSGLPSDRFSAERTGGSVSTLTIQRTQQEDSAVYLCASSHPDRTRYFGPGTRLTVT.

V gene TRBV27 combines with J gene TRBJ2-3, with 10 positions matching TRBD1. This CDR3 is 15 amino acids long. V dropped 5 bases and J dropped 13; count of bases not matched to a gene: 15. Germline assignment: CDR1 MNHEY and CDR2 SMNVEV (reference sequence). This CDR3 is CASSPARDRGLGEYF. Written as DNA, the CDR3 is TGTGCCAGCAGTCCCGCCCGGGACAGGGGTCTGGGAGAGTATTTT.

This clone was found a few times. The chain is built from TRBV7-9 and TRBJ1-2; possible D gene TRBD1, 5 bases. Trimming cost V 3 bases and J 7 bases, with 9 bases left between them. Per the germline V gene, CDR1 is SEHNR and CDR2 is FQNEAQ (reference sequence). The CDR3 length is 12 residues. The DNA for the CDR3 is TGTGCCAGCAGCTTGTCGGGACGTGGCTACACCTTC. As protein: CASSLSGRGYTF.

V is TRBV19 and J is TRBJ2-6; D unclear. Trimming left V 7 bases short and J 4 bases short, with 8 bases between. The germline gives CDR1 LNHDA, CDR2 SQIVND (reference sequence). CDR3 length equals 13 residues. CDR3 residues: CASTNVGANVLTF. DNA of the CDR3: TGTGCCAGTACTAATGTAGGGGCCAACGTCCTGACTTTC.

Only one count was recorded for this clone. The chain recombines TRBV5-1 with TRBJ1-1; D is ambiguous. Trimming left V 5 bases short and J 1 base short, with 3 bases between. The CDR3 sequence is 11 residues long. The V gene's germline CDR1 is SGHRS and CDR2 YFSETQ. In DNA, the CDR3 is TGCGCCAGCAGGAAGAACACTGAAGCTTTCTTT. Protein: CASRKNTEAFF.

V is TRBV18 and J is TRBJ2-2; tentatively, D is TRBD2 (5 bases). This CDR3 has 17 amino acids. Deletions cut 6 bases from V and 4 bases from J, with 21 bases between. The germline V gene has CDR1 KGHSH and CDR2 LQKENI. DNA for the CDR3: TGTGCCAGCTCGCCGCCCACGCAGTTCAGCGGCACCGGGGAGCTGTTTTTT. It encodes CASSPPTQFSGTGELFF. Looking up the rest from reference TRBV18 and TRBJ2-2 gives the full variable domain: NAGVMQNPRHLVRRRGQEARLRCSPMKGHSHVYWYRQLPEEGLKFMVYLQKENIIDESGMPKERFSAEFPKEGPSILRIQQVVRGDSAAYFCASSPPTQFSGTGELFFGEGSRLTVL.

The CDR3 DNA sequence: TGTGCCAGCACTCCCCCCGGGGATACGCAGTATTTT. It is translated as CASTPPGDTQYF. This chain links TRBV21-1 with TRBJ2-3; the table's D gene call, TRBD2, was not cross checked with the DNA. TRBV21-1 is flagged as a pseudogene. The CDR3 contains 12 residues.

The chain employs TRBV30 and TRBJ2-5; D is unresolved. Germline V CDR1 and CDR2: GTSNPN, SVGIG (reference sequence). Trimming took 0 bases from V and 5 from J, leaving 4 bases between them. The CDR3 loop spans 11 amino acids. The DNA for the CDR3 is TGTGCCTGGAGTGTAACGGAGACCCAGTACTTC. It specifies CAWSVTETQYF.

This rearrangement joins TRBV10-1 to TRBJ2-7, with D perhaps TRBD2 (5 bases). V was shortened by 6 bases and J by 6 bases, with 24 bases between the two germline ends. This CDR3 comprises 16 residues. Germline CDR1 and CDR2: WNHNN and SYGVQD (reference sequence). The CDR3 spells CASRYPSTPIFCEQYF. CDR3 sequence (DNA): TGCGCCAGCAGGTACCCTAGCACACCAATCTTTTGCGAGCAGTACTTC.

The V and J genes are TRBV6-5 and TRBJ2-7; perhaps TRBD1 as D (6 bases). Trimming pared 6 bases from V and 4 bases from J, leaving 13 bases between. In germline, CDR1 is MNHEY, CDR2 SVGAGI. CDR3 size: 13 residues. The CDR3 protein is CASRAGQSYEQYF. The CDR3 DNA reads TGTGCCAGCAGAGCCGGACAGTCGTACGAGCAGTACTTC.

The gene calls are TRBV30 and TRBJ2-2, with TRBD1 matching over 7 bases. The germline gives CDR1 GTSNPN, CDR2 SVGIG (reference sequence). CDR3 length equals 12 residues. Germline trimming cut 6 bases from V and 4 bases from J; bases unmatched to any gene: 2. CDR3 residues: CACDRVTGELFF. CDR3 nucleotides: TGTGCCTGCGACAGGGTCACCGGGGAGCTGTTTTTT.

The V gene is TRBV2, the J gene TRBJ1-6, with TRBD1 identical over 10 bases. The CDR3 spans 14 residues. Trimming removed 6 bases from V and 7 bases from J; junction bases left unmatched: 3. Germline V gene data show CDR1 as SNHLY and CDR2 as FYNNEI. The CDR3 bases are TGTGCCAGCAGAGGGACAGGGGAGAATTCACCCCTCCACTTT. Translated, it gives CASRGTGENSPLHF.

The chain combines TRBV6-5 with TRBJ1-2; tentatively, D is TRBD1 (5 bases). CDR3 size: 13 residues. V dropped 0 bases and J dropped 8 bases, with 10 bases sitting between them. Germline V gives CDR1 MNHEY, CDR2 SVGAGI. CDR3 coding DNA: TGTGCCAGCAGTTACTCCAGGGCTGGCGGCTACACCTTC. Translating gives CASSYSRAGGYTF.

V and J are TRBV6-6 and TRBJ2-5; tentatively, D is TRBD1 or TRBD2 (7 bases each). The V and J ends lost 4 bases and 5 bases respectively, with 14 bases between them. The CDR3 has 14 residues. Germline assignment: CDR1 MNHNY and CDR2 SVGAGI (reference sequence). The CDR3 coding sequence is TGTGCCAGCAGTTTAACCCAGGGGGGGGAGACCCAGTACTTC. Amino acid sequence: CASSLTQGGETQYF.